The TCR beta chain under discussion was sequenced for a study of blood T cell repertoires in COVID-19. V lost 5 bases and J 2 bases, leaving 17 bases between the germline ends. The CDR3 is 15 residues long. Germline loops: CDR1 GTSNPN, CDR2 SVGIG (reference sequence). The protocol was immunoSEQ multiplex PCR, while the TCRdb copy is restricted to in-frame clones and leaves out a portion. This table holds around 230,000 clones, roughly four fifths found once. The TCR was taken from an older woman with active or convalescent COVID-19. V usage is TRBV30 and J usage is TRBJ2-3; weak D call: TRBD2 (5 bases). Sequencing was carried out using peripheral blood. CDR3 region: CAWDVGVSHTDTQYF. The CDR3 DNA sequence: TGTGCCTGGGATGTCGGGGTTTCCCACACAGATACGCAGTATTTT.